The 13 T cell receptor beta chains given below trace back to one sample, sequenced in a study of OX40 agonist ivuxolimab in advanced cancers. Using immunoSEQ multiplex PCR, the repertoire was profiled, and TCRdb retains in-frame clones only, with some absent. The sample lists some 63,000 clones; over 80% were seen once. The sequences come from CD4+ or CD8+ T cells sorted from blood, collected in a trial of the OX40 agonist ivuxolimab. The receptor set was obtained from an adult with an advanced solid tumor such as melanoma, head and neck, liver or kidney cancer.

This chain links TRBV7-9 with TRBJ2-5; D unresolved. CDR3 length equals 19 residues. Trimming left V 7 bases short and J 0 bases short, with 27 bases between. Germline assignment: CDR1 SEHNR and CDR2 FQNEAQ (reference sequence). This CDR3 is CASNRKLGSGENNQETQYF. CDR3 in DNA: TGTGCCAGCAATCGGAAGCTCGGGTCCGGCGAAAATAACCAAGAGACCCAGTACTTC.

Here the CDR3 reads CASSLTDRVNTIYF. The CDR3 nucleotides read TGTGCCAGCAGCCTGACGGACAGGGTCAACACCATATATTTT. The chain couples TRBV5-6 to TRBJ1-3; TRBD1 aligns across 8 bases. Per the germline V gene, CDR1 is SGHDT and CDR2 is YYEEEE. V was pared by 4 bases and J by 7 bases, with 7 bases of the junction left unmatched. This CDR3 contains 14 residues.

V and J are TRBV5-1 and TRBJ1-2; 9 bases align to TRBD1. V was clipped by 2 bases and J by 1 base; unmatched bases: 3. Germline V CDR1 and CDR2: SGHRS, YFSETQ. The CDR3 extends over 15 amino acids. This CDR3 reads CASSFRQGVNYGYTF. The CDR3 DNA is TGCGCCAGCAGCTTCCGACAGGGGGTTAACTATGGCTACACCTTC.

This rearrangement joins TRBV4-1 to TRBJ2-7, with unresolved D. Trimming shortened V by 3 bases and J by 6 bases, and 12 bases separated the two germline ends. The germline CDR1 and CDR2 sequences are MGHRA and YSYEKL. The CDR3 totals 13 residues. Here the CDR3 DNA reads TGCGCCAGCAGCCACAACGGAGTAAGCGAGCAGTACTTC. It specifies CASSHNGVSEQYF.

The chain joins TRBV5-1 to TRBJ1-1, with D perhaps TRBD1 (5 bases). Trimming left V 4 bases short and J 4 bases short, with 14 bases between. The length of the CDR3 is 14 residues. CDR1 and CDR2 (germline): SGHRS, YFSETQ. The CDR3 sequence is CASSVLGEGTEAFF. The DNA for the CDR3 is TGCGCCAGCAGCGTCCTAGGGGAGGGCACTGAAGCTTTCTTT.

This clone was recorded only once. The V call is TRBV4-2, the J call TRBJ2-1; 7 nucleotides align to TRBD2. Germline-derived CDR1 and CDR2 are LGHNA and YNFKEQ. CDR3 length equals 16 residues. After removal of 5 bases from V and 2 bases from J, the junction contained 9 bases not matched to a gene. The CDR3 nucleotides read TGTGCCAGCAGCTACGAAATAGCGGGCACCTACAATGAGCAGTTCTTC. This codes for CASSYEIAGTYNEQFF.

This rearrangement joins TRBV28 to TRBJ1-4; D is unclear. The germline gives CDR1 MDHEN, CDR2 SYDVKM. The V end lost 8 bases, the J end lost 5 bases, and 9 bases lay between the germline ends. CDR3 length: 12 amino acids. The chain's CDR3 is CASGNMNEKLFF. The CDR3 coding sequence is TGTGCCAGCGGAAATATGAATGAAAAACTGTTTTTT.

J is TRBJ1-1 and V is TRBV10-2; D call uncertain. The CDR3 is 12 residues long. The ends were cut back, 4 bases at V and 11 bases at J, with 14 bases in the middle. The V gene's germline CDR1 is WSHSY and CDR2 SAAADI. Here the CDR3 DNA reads TGCGCCAGCAGTGGAGAGGAACAGAGGGCTTTCTTT. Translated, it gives CASSGEEQRAFF.

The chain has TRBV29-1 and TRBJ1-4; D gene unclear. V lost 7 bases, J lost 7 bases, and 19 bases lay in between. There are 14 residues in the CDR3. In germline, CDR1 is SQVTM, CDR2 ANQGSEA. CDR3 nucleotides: TGCAGCGCCGCAGAGGGCCATGGGCTTGAAAAACTGTTTTTT. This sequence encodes CSAAEGHGLEKLFF.

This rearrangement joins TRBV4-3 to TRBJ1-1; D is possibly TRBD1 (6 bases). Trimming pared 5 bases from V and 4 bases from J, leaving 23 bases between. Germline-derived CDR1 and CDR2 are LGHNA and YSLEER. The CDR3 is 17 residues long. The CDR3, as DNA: TGCGCCAGCAGCAAAGGGGCAGGGGCTGGGGGAGTCACTGAAGCTTTCTTT. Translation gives CASSKGAGAGGVTEAFF.

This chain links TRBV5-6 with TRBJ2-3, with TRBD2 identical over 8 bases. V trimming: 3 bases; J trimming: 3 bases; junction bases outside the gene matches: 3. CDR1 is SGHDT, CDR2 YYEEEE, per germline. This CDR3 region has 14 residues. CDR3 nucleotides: TGTGCCAGCAGCTCCGGGGGGGAAACAGATACGCAGTATTTT. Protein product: CASSSGGETDTQYF.

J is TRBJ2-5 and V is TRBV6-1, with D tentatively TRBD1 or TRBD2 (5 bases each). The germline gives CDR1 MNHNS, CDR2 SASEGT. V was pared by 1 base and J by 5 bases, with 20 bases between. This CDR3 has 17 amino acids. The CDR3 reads CASSEVLGVKGRETQYF. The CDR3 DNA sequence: TGTGCCAGCAGTGAAGTCTTGGGGGTCAAGGGCAGGGAGACCCAGTACTTC.

DNA for the CDR3: TGTGCCAGCAGCGTGCAAAGGGGCGTAGATGGCTACACCTTC. Its translation: CASSVQRGVDGYTF. The chain carries TRBV5-5 and TRBJ1-2; maybe TRBD1 (5 bases). This CDR3 comprises 14 residues. The V gene lost 4 bases and the J gene lost 6 bases, with 16 bases spanning the gap. Germline loops: CDR1 SGHKS, CDR2 YYEKEE (reference sequence).